This is a list of T cell receptor beta chains from one sample in a study of shared clonotypes between healthy human individuals. The table came from immunoSEQ multiplex PCR; TCRdb's copy has only in-frame clones and leaves some out. The sample includes about 230,000 clones, 65% seen only once; the top ten take approximately 12%. Material: memory CD4+ T cells sorted from blood. The receptors shown here come from a man under 40 in good health. The CDR3 runs from the conserved cysteine through the conserved F or W. A D gene is named only where the DNA matches it firmly. Clone size, where shown, is once, few, many, or a class for clones that have expanded.

V gene	D gene	J gene	clone size	CDR3 protein	CDR3 DNA
TRBV25-1	NA	TRBJ2-7	NA	CASSDMGTASSYEQYF	TGTGCCAGCAGTGACATGGGGACCGCAAGCTCCTACGAGCAGTACTTC
TRBV19	TRBD1	TRBJ2-6	NA	CASRDRVSGANVLTF	TGTGCCAGCCGGGACAGGGTTTCTGGGGCCAACGTCCTGACTTTC
TRBV28	NA	TRBJ2-5	NA	CASSSPFRGSETQYF	TGTGCCAGCAGTTCCCCTTTCAGGGGATCGGAGACCCAGTACTTC
TRBV2	NA	TRBJ2-6	NA	CASSPGAGANVLTF	TGTGCCAGCAGCCCAGGGGCTGGGGCCAACGTCCTGACTTTC
TRBV7-2	TRBD2	TRBJ2-1	many	CASNQLAGVYNEQFF	TGTGCCAGCAATCAACTAGCGGGAGTCTACAATGAGCAGTTCTTC
TRBV18	NA	TRBJ2-7	NA	CASSPTLAYEQYF	TGTGCCAGCTCACCAACCCTAGCCTACGAGCAGTACTTC
TRBV7-9	NA	TRBJ1-4	NA	CASSLGDGSSEKLFF	TGTGCCAGCAGCTTAGGAGATGGGTCGTCGGAAAAACTGTTTTTT
TRBV5-5	NA	TRBJ2-5	NA	CASSGGREETQYF	TGTGCCAGCAGCGGGGGGCGCGAGGAGACCCAGTACTTC
TRBV5-1	TRBD1	TRBJ1-4	NA	CASSTGQGGNEKLFF	TGCGCCAGCAGCACCGGACAGGGGGGGAATGAAAAACTGTTTTTT
TRBV7-6	NA	TRBJ2-7	NA	CASSLQSFHEQYF	TGTGCCAGCAGCTTACAAAGTTTCCACGAGCAGTACTTC
TRBV5-1	NA	TRBJ2-7	NA	CASSLGPEPAYEQYF	TGCGCCAGCAGCTTGGGCCCCGAACCAGCCTACGAGCAGTACTTC
TRBV5-1	NA	TRBJ2-7	NA	CASKAGGFDYEQYF	TGCGCCAGTAAGGCAGGCGGGTTTGACTACGAGCAGTACTTC
TRBV28	TRBD2	TRBJ2-7	NA	CASSLGTSGSYEQYF	TGTGCCAGCAGTCTCGGGACTAGCGGGAGTTACGAGCAGTACTTC
TRBV6-6	TRBD2	TRBJ2-1	NA	CASSQASGSNGEQFF	TGTGCCAGCAGTCAAGCTAGCGGGAGTAACGGTGAGCAGTTCTTC
TRBV7-2	TRBD1	TRBJ2-7	NA	CASSSGQVTYEQYF	TGTGCCAGCAGCTCGGGACAGGTAACCTACGAGCAGTACTTC
TRBV11-2	NA	TRBJ2-1	NA	CASSLGNYNEQFF	TGTGCCAGCAGCTTAGGGAACTACAATGAGCAGTTCTTC
TRBV19	TRBD2	TRBJ2-1	NA	CASSRLAGGHEQFF	TGTGCCAGTAGTCGACTAGCGGGAGGACATGAGCAGTTCTTC
TRBV9	TRBD1	TRBJ2-5	NA	CASSDRGEETQYF	TGTGCCAGCAGCGACAGGGGAGAAGAGACCCAGTACTTC
TRBV5-1	TRBD1	TRBJ1-4	few	CASSEAGTGDEKLFF	TGCGCCAGCAGCGAAGCCGGGACAGGGGATGAAAAACTGTTTTTT
TRBV29-1	NA	TRBJ2-3	NA	CSASTSSSTDTQYF	TGCAGCGCTTCCACATCCTCTAGCACAGATACGCAGTATTTT
TRBV5-1	TRBD1	TRBJ2-5	NA	CASSGDRGRGETQYF	TGCGCCAGCAGCGGGGACAGGGGGCGTGGAGAGACCCAGTACTTC
TRBV30	NA	TRBJ1-2	NA	CAWRDHGGPYGYTF	TGTGCCTGGAGAGATCACGGGGGTCCCTATGGCTACACCTTC
TRBV4-3	NA	TRBJ2-2	few	CASSQVHGGTTGELFF	TGCGCCAGCAGCCAAGTACATGGCGGGACCACCGGGGAGCTGTTTTTT
TRBV18	TRBD1	TRBJ2-3	NA	CASSRTGVGDTQYF	TGTGCCAGCTCAAGGACAGGGGTTGGAGATACGCAGTATTTT
TRBV2	TRBD1	TRBJ2-2	NA	CASRKGTGVGGELFF	TGTGCCAGCAGAAAAGGGACAGGGGTTGGTGGGGAGCTGTTTTTT
TRBV11-2	NA	TRBJ2-7	NA	CASTNHYEQYF	TGTGCCAGTACTAATCATTACGAGCAGTACTTC
TRBV29-1	NA	TRBJ1-4	many	CSATTVGEKLFF	TGCAGCGCAACCACGGTTGGTGAAAAACTGTTTTTT
TRBV7-2	NA	TRBJ2-3	NA	CASSLVGGQRKSSTDTQYF	TGTGCCAGCAGCTTGGTGGGCGGGCAGAGGAAATCAAGCACAGATACGCAGTATTTT
TRBV6-5	TRBD1	TRBJ2-1	NA	CASSPDRRAYNEQFF	TGTGCCAGCAGTCCGGACAGGCGAGCCTACAATGAGCAGTTCTTC
TRBV30	NA	TRBJ2-7	NA	CAWMEGRGIYEQYF	TGTGCCTGGATGGAGGGGAGAGGAATCTACGAGCAGTACTTC
TRBV2	TRBD2	TRBJ2-1	NA	CASSTGLAVNEQFF	TGTGCCAGCAGTACGGGACTAGCTGTCAATGAGCAGTTCTTC
TRBV2	NA	TRBJ2-3	NA	CASRGNKADTQYF	TGTGCCAGCAGGGGGAATAAAGCAGATACGCAGTATTTT
TRBV4-2	TRBD2	TRBJ2-5	NA	CASSQGDEGGPWETQYF	TGTGCCAGCAGCCAAGGGGATGAGGGAGGGCCGTGGGAGACCCAGTACTTC
TRBV5-6	NA	TRBJ2-7	NA	CASSDRRSVSYEQYF	TGTGCCAGCAGCGATCGGAGGTCTGTCTCCTACGAGCAGTACTTC
TRBV7-3	NA	TRBJ2-1	NA	CASSLTWGPYNEQFF	TGTGCCAGCAGCCTCACGTGGGGTCCCTACAATGAGCAGTTCTTC
TRBV19	NA	TRBJ2-1	NA	CASSILPQRNSYNEQFF	TGTGCCAGTAGTATTCTCCCACAGCGGAATTCCTACAATGAGCAGTTCTTC
TRBV18	TRBD2	TRBJ2-3	NA	CASSPQDLAGGTDTQYF	TGTGCCAGCTCACCACAGGACTTAGCGGGAGGCACAGATACGCAGTATTTT
TRBV5-8	NA	TRBJ2-1	NA	CASSLGGTLYNEQFF	TGTGCCAGCAGCCTCGGCGGGACACTCTACAATGAGCAGTTCTTC
TRBV12-2	NA	TRBJ1-5	NA	CASRLALTGPYSNQPQHF	TGTGCAAGTCGCTTAGCGCTGACAGGGCCCTATAGCAATCAGCCCCAGCATTTT
TRBV27	NA	TRBJ1-1	NA	CASSGSQGYTEAFF	TGTGCCAGCAGCGGCTCACAGGGCTACACTGAAGCTTTCTTT